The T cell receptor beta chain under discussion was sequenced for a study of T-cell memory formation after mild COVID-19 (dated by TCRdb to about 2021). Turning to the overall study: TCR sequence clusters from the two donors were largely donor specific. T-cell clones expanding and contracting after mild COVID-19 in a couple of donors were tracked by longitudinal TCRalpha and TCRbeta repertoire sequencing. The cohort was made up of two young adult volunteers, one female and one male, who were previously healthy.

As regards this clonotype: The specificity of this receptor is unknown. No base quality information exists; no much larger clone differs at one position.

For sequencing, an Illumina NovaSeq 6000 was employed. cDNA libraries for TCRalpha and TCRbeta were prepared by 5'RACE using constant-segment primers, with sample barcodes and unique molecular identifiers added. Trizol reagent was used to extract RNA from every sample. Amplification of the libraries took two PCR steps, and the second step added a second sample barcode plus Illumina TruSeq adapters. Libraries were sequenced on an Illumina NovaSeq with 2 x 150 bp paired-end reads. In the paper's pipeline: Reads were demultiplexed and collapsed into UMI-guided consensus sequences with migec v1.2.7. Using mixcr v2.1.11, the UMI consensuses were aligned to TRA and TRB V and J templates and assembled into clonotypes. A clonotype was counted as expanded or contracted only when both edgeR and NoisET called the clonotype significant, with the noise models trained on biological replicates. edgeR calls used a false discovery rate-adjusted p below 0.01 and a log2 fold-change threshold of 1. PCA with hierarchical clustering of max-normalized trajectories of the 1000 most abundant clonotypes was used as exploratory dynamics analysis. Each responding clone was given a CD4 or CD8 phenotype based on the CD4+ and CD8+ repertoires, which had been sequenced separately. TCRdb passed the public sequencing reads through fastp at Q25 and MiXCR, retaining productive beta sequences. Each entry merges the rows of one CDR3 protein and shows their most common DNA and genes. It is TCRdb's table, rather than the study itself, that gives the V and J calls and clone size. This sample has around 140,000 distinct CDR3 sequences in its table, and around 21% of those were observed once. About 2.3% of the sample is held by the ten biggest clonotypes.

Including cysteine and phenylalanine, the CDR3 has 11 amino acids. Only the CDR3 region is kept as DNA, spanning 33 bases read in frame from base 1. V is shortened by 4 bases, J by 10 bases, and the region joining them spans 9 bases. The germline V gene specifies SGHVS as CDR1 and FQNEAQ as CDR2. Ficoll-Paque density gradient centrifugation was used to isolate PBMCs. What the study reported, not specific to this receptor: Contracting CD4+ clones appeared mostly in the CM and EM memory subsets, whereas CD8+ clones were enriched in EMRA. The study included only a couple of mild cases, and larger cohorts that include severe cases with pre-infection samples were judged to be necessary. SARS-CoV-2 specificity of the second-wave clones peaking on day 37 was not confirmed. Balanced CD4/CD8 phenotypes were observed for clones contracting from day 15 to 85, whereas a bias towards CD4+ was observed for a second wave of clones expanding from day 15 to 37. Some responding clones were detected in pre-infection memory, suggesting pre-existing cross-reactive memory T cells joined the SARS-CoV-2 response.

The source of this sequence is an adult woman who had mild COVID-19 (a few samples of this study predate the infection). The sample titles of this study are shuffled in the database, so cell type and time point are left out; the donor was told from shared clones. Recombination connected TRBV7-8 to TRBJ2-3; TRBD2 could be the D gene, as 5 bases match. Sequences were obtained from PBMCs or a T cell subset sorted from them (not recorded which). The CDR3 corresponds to CASSSGVPQYF. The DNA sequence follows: TGTGCCAGCAGCTCCGGGGTACCGCAGTATTTT.